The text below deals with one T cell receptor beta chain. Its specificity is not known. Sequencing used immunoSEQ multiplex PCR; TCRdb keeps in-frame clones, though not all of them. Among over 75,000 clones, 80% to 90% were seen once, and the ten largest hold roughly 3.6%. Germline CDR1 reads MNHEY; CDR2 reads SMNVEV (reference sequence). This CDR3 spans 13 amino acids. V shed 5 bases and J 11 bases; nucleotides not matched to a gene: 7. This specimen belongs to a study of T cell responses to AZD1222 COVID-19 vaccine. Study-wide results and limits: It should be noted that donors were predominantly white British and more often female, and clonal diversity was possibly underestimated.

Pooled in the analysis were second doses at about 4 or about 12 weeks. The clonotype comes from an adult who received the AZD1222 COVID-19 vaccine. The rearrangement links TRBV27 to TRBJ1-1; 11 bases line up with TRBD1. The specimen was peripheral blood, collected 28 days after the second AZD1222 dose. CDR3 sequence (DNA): TGTGCCAGCAGTCCCGGGGACAGGGGGACGGCTTTCTTT. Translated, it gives CASSPGDRGTAFF.